The rows below give T cell receptor beta chains drawn from one sample of a study of cytomegalovirus exposure and HLA in healthy donors. The assay was immunoSEQ multiplex PCR, and TCRdb's table has in-frame clones only and misses some. The sample holds approximately 97,000 clones, approximately 73% seen once. Sequencing input: PBMCs. These receptors all come from a man aged 35 to 55 in good health and CMV-seronegative. Both conserved end residues are part of each CDR3. Fields, in order: V gene, CDR3 protein.

>TRBV27
CASKGRGDHGYTF
>TRBV2
CASSVASGGPEKAYEQYF
>TRBV7-2
CASSFQRGRGDTQYF
>TRBV7-2
CASSPAGQGGNTIYF
>TRBV6-5
CASSPRVYNEQFF
>TRBV5-1
CASSWGTSGGNEQFF
>TRBV11-3
CASTNSPLGSTGELFF
>TRBV18
CATGQGARFNYGYTF
>TRBV4-3
CASSQESGGIGSGYTF
>TRBV27
CASSPGTATYEQYF
>TRBV4-3
CASSQVGTGAGANVLTF
>TRBV5-1
CASSLADLLAADTQYF
>TRBV6-6
CASSYEGYQPQHF
>TRBV29-1
CSVEGQSSNQPQHF
>TRBV6-5
CASSTGYSPLHF
>TRBV5-4
CASIERDMRRETQYF
>TRBV5-1
CASSLAGTSEETQYF
>TRBV7-8
CASSRAGEKLFF
>TRBV6-6
CASRSSGTAVPPLHF
>TRBV5-4
CASSHEVGGGQETQYF
>TRBV27
CASSYPGQGALGEKLFF
>TRBV7-9
CASSLDGGDEQFF
>TRBV11-1
CASSLALGDTQYF
>TRBV7-2
CASSPDSGRAYGYTF
>TRBV30
CAWMGLETQYF
>TRBV6-6
CASSYGGGNSPLHF
>TRBV6-6
CASRPRSPGAQHF